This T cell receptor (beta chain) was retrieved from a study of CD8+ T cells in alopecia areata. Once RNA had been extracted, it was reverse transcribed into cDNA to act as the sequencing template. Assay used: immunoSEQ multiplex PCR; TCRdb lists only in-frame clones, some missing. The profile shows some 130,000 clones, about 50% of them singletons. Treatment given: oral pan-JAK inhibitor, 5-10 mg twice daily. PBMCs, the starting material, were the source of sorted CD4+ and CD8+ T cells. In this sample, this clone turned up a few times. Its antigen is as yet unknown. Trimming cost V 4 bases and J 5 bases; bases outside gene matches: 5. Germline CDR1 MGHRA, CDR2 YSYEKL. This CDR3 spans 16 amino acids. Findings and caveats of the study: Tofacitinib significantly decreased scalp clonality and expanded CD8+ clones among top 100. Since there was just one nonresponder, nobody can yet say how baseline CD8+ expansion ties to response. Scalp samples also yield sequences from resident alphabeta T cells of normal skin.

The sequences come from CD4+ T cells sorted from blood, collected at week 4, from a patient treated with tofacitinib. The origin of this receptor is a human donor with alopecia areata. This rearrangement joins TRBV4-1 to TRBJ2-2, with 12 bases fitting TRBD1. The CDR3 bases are TGCGCCAGCAGCCCCCCGGGACAGGGGGCGACCGGGGAGCTGTTTTTT. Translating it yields CASSPPGQGATGELFF.